This T cell receptor beta chain was sequenced for a study of blood T cell repertoires in COVID-19. Study-level information: Specimens from acute and convalescent COVID-19 originated in the United States, Italy and Spain. From T cells, B-cell-depleted T cells, or PBMCs came the material, which was cDNA or gDNA.

Germline-derived CDR1 and CDR2 are WNHNN and SYGVQD (reference sequence). The V and J ends lost 3 bases and 3 bases, in that order; junction bases with no gene match: 8. This CDR3 comprises 16 residues. As originally analysed: Amplification with reference gene primers provided the estimates of nucleated cell counts. TCRdb's copy holds only in-frame clones and misses some; the assay was immunoSEQ multiplex PCR. V, J and clone size were drawn from that table, and D and trimming were deduced from the DNA. The sample has around 42,000 clones; around 79% are singletons. The V and J genes are TRBV10-1 and TRBJ2-7; 10 bases align to TRBD2. Sequencing input: peripheral blood. The receptor's source is a woman older than 75 with acute or convalescent COVID-19. The CDR3 bases are TGCGCCAGCAGTGACTCCACTAGCGGGGCCCACTACGAGCAGTACTTC. Translated, it gives CASSDSTSGAHYEQYF.